Below, 24 T cell receptor beta chains from the same sample are listed, as sequenced in a study of blood T cell repertoires in COVID-19. Generated by immunoSEQ multiplex PCR, the TCRdb table keeps only in-frame clones and is missing some. The sample records 25,000 or so clones, 88% being singletons. Sequencing was carried out using peripheral blood. The receptor source for this set is a man in his 70s in a cohort sampled during active COVID-19.

This chain connects TRBV27 to TRBJ2-1; 13 nucleotides match TRBD2. V shed 5 bases, J shed 6 bases, and the junction held 1 base outside the gene matches. This CDR3 is 14 amino acids long. Looked up from germline, CDR1 is MNHEY and CDR2 is SMNVEV (reference sequence). This chain's CDR3 is CASSRTSGSNEQFF. The DNA of the CDR3 is TGTGCCAGCAGTCGGACTAGCGGGAGCAATGAGCAGTTCTTC.

The V and J genes are TRBV5-1 and TRBJ1-2; tentatively, D is TRBD1 (5 bases). Trimming shortened V by 1 base and J by 7 bases, and 14 bases separated the two germline ends. The length of the CDR3 is 14 residues. The germline V gene encodes CDR1 SGHRS and CDR2 YFSETQ. The CDR3 sequence: CASSLFRAGSGYTF. CDR3 in DNA: TGCGCCAGCAGCTTGTTCAGGGCCGGTTCTGGCTACACCTTC.

This chain connects TRBV5-1 to TRBJ2-3; possible D gene TRBD1, 6 bases. V gave up 4 bases and J gave up 1 base, with 16 bases separating them. The CDR3 runs 16 residues. CDR1 and CDR2 (germline): SGHRS, YFSETQ. Here the CDR3 DNA reads TGCGCCAGCAGCACGAGCCTGGGGGCCCGCACAGATACGCAGTATTTT. Its translation: CASSTSLGARTDTQYF.

This clone was detected a few times. The gene calls are TRBV28 and TRBJ1-2; D is undetermined. The CDR3 loop spans 13 amino acids. The germline V and J ends were trimmed by 2 bases and 9 bases, with 13 bases remaining between them. The germline V gene has CDR1 MDHEN and CDR2 SYDVKM. The CDR3 spells CASSLLSPERYTF. Here the CDR3 DNA reads TGTGCCAGCAGTTTACTATCACCGGAGCGCTACACCTTC.

The chain combines TRBV3-1 (or the pseudogene TRBV3-2) with TRBJ1-6; 7 bases match TRBD1. Germline loops: CDR1 LGHDT, CDR2 YNNKEL (reference sequence). V shed 5 bases and J 7 bases; nucleotides not matched to a gene: 5. There are 14 residues in the CDR3. CDR3: CASSSGTENSPLHF. The CDR3 DNA is TGTGCCAGCAGCTCCGGGACAGAGAATTCACCCCTCCACTTT.

The rearrangement joins TRBV2 to TRBJ2-5; tentative D call: TRBD2 (6 bases). Trimming left V 4 bases short and J 6 bases short, with 15 bases between. The V gene's germline CDR1 is SNHLY and CDR2 FYNNEI. The CDR3 contains 14 residues. The CDR3 loop reads CASSADGGYKTQYF. The CDR3, as DNA: TGTGCCAGCAGTGCTGATGGGGGGTATAAGACCCAGTACTTC.

The chain combines TRBV5-6 with TRBJ2-1; 14 nucleotides agree with TRBD2. V gave up 2 bases and J gave up 9 bases; unmatched junction bases: 10. Germline CDR1 SGHDT, CDR2 YYEEEE. CDR3 size: 17 residues. The CDR3 coding sequence is TGTGCCAGCAGCTTTCCGGGACTAGCGGGAGCTTTTGGTGAGCAGTTCTTC. Protein product: CASSFPGLAGAFGEQFF.

The chain carries TRBV29-1 and TRBJ2-1, with 9 bases lining up with TRBD1. The CDR3 covers 13 residues. With V trimmed by 4 bases and J by 3 bases, 1 base remained unmatched. CDR1 is SQVTM, CDR2 ANQGSEA, per germline. The CDR3 region is CSVAGQGYNEQFF. CDR3 bases: TGCAGCGTTGCGGGACAGGGCTACAATGAGCAGTTCTTC.

V is TRBV5-1 and J is TRBJ2-1, with 8 bases aligning to TRBD2. The germline V gene has CDR1 SGHRS and CDR2 YFSETQ. The CDR3 is 17 residues long. V lost 6 bases and J lost 0; bases outside the gene matches: 11. The DNA for the CDR3 is TGCGCCAGCAAGGGGCTAGCGGGCGCCAGCTCCTACAATGAGCAGTTCTTC. It yields the protein CASKGLAGASSYNEQFF.

The V gene is TRBV6-1, the J gene TRBJ1-2; tentatively, D is TRBD1 (6 bases). The CDR3 spans 16 residues. Germline CDR1 MNHNS, CDR2 SASEGT. V lost 4 bases and J 3 bases, leaving 18 bases between the germline ends. CDR3 nucleotide sequence: TGTGCCAGCAGTGGAGCATTCAGGACAGCCTACTATGGCTACACCTTC. Its translation is CASSGAFRTAYYGYTF.

The CDR3 DNA is TGCGCCAGCAGCTTGGGGGCGATAGCGGGGTCCCACAATGAGCAGTTCTTC. Translation gives CASSLGAIAGSHNEQFF. The rearrangement uses TRBV5-1 and TRBJ2-1, with TRBD2 matching over 8 bases. Germline loops: CDR1 SGHRS, CDR2 YFSETQ. This CDR3 has 17 amino acids. Losses at the gene ends were 0 bases for V and 5 bases for J; bases not matched to a gene: 10.

V gene TRBV7-9 combines with J gene TRBJ2-1; 8 positions agree with TRBD2. Germline V gene sequence: CDR1 SEHNR, CDR2 FQNEAQ (reference sequence). With V trimmed by 5 bases and J by 0 bases, 3 bases remained unmatched. The CDR3 runs to 15 residues. The CDR3 protein is CASSRSGSSYNEQFF. The DNA of the CDR3 is TGTGCCAGCAGCCGGAGCGGGAGCTCCTACAATGAGCAGTTCTTC.

The chain is built from TRBV28 and TRBJ1-5; D might be TRBD1 (6 bases). Trimming left V 8 bases short and J 0 bases short, with 8 bases between. CDR1 is MDHEN and CDR2 is SYDVKM in the germline V gene. The CDR3 is 13 residues long. The CDR3 bases are TGTGCCAGCGGACAGTTTAGCAATCAGCCCCAGCATTTT. This gives the protein CASGQFSNQPQHF.

This clone was observed a handful of times. The rearrangement uses TRBV6-5 and TRBJ1-5, with 8 bases fitting TRBD1. The CDR3 has 14 amino acids. V lost 4 bases and J lost 6; bases outside the gene matches: 5. The V gene's germline CDR1 is MNHEY and CDR2 SVGAGI. The CDR3 DNA is TGTGCCAGCAGTTCCGGACAGGGCGGTCAGCCCCAGCATTTT. It codes for CASSSGQGGQPQHF.

The chain joins TRBV7-9 to TRBJ2-3, with D tentatively TRBD1 (5 bases). Deletions cut 2 bases from V and 1 base from J, with 7 bases between. Germline V gene sequence: CDR1 SEHNR, CDR2 FQNEAQ (reference sequence). The CDR3 consists of 14 residues. DNA for the CDR3: TGTGCCAGCAGCTTAACAGGCGGCACAGATACGCAGTATTTT. Translating gives CASSLTGGTDTQYF. Full variable domain (missing parts from reference TRBV7-9 and TRBJ2-3): DTGVSQNPRHKITKRGQNVTFRCDPISEHNRLYWYRQTLGQGPEFLTYFQNEAQLEKSRLLSDRFSAERPKGSFSTLEIQRTEQGDSAMYLCASSLTGGTDTQYFGPGTRLTVL.

The chain carries TRBV28 and TRBJ2-7; D might be TRBD1 (6 bases). CDR1 is MDHEN and CDR2 is SYDVKM in the germline V gene. The CDR3 is 13 residues long. V shed 4 bases and J shed 3 bases, with 10 bases lying between them. The CDR3 DNA reads TGTGCCAGCAGTTCCGGACAGAACTACGAGCAGTACTTC. This encodes CASSSGQNYEQYF.

The rearrangement joins TRBV7-2 to TRBJ2-7; 7 bases map to TRBD2. This CDR3 comprises 13 residues. CDR1 is SGHTA, CDR2 FQGNSA, per germline. V gave up 5 bases and J gave up 4 bases; unmatched junction bases: 5. The chain's CDR3 is CASSPGTKYEQYF. In DNA form, the CDR3 reads TGTGCCAGCAGCCCCGGGACTAAATACGAGCAGTACTTC.

The chain links TRBV3-1 (or the pseudogene TRBV3-2) to TRBJ2-3; D uncertain. Germline CDR1 reads LGHDT; CDR2 reads YNNKEL (reference sequence). Trimming cost V 5 bases and J 2 bases, with 5 bases left between them. The CDR3 length is 12 residues. CDR3 coding DNA: TGTGCCAGCAGCGTAGCCACAGATACGCAGTATTTT. This sequence encodes CASSVATDTQYF.

This chain joins TRBV5-1 and TRBJ2-6; D remains ambiguous. Trimming stripped 5 bases from V and 0 bases from J, with 12 bases between. Germline CDR1 is SGHRS and CDR2 is YFSETQ. The CDR3 spans 16 residues. The CDR3 nucleotides are TGCGCCAGCAGTTCAATTTCTAGCTCTGGGGCCAACGTCCTGACTTTC. Translation: CASSSISSSGANVLTF.

This sequence joins TRBV5-6 and TRBJ1-2, with TRBD1 matching 12 bases. Looked up from germline, CDR1 is SGHDT and CDR2 is YYEEEE. V was pared by 0 bases and J by 3 bases, with 6 bases of the junction left unmatched. CDR3 length equals 17 residues. The CDR3 loop is CASSLGDRGLGDYGYTF. As DNA, the CDR3 is TGTGCCAGCAGCTTGGGGGACAGGGGGCTCGGTGACTATGGCTACACCTTC. Filled out from reference TRBV5-6 and TRBJ1-2, the complete variable domain reads DAGVTQSPTHLIKTRGQQVTLRCSPKSGHDTVSWYQQALGQGPQFIFQYYEEEERQRGNFPDRFSGHQFPNYSSELNVNALLLGDSALYLCASSLGDRGLGDYGYTFGSGTRLTVV.

The J gene is TRBJ2-4, the V gene TRBV25-1; 13 bases line up with TRBD2. This CDR3 contains 17 residues. The germline V gene has CDR1 MGHDK and CDR2 SYGVNS. The trim removed 3 bases at V and 2 bases at J, leaving 4 bases unmatched. The CDR3 is CASSDPGLAGTKNIQYF. The CDR3, as DNA: TGTGCCAGCAGTGACCCGGGACTAGCGGGAACCAAAAACATTCAGTACTTC.

This clone was counted a single time. This chain links TRBV7-8 with TRBJ2-1; 7 bases match TRBD2. The CDR3 consists of 17 residues. V was pared by 4 bases and J by 1 base, with 10 bases of the junction left unmatched. Germline-derived CDR1 and CDR2 are SGHVS and FQNEAQ. The CDR3 here is CASSSARREGSYNEQFF. CDR3 sequence (DNA): TGTGCCAGCAGCTCTGCCAGGAGGGAGGGGTCCTACAATGAGCAGTTCTTC.

The chain is built from TRBV15 and TRBJ2-1; TRBD2 matches at 14 bases. This CDR3 has 18 amino acids. V was pared by 3 bases and J by 12 bases, with 16 bases of the junction left unmatched. Looked up from germline, CDR1 is LNHNV and CDR2 is YYDKDF (reference sequence). CDR3 bases: TGTGCCACCAGCAGGACTAAAGCCGGGACTAGCGGGAGTGGAGTGCAGTTCTTC. Its translation is CATSRTKAGTSGSGVQFF.

The gene calls are TRBV12-3 or TRBV12-4 and TRBJ2-1; maybe TRBD1 (6 bases). V was trimmed by 1 base and J by 9 bases, leaving 10 bases between them. CDR3 length: 13 amino acids. The CDR3 nucleotides are TGTGCCAGCAGTTTAGTGACAGGCGGTGAGCAGTTCTTC. It encodes CASSLVTGGEQFF.